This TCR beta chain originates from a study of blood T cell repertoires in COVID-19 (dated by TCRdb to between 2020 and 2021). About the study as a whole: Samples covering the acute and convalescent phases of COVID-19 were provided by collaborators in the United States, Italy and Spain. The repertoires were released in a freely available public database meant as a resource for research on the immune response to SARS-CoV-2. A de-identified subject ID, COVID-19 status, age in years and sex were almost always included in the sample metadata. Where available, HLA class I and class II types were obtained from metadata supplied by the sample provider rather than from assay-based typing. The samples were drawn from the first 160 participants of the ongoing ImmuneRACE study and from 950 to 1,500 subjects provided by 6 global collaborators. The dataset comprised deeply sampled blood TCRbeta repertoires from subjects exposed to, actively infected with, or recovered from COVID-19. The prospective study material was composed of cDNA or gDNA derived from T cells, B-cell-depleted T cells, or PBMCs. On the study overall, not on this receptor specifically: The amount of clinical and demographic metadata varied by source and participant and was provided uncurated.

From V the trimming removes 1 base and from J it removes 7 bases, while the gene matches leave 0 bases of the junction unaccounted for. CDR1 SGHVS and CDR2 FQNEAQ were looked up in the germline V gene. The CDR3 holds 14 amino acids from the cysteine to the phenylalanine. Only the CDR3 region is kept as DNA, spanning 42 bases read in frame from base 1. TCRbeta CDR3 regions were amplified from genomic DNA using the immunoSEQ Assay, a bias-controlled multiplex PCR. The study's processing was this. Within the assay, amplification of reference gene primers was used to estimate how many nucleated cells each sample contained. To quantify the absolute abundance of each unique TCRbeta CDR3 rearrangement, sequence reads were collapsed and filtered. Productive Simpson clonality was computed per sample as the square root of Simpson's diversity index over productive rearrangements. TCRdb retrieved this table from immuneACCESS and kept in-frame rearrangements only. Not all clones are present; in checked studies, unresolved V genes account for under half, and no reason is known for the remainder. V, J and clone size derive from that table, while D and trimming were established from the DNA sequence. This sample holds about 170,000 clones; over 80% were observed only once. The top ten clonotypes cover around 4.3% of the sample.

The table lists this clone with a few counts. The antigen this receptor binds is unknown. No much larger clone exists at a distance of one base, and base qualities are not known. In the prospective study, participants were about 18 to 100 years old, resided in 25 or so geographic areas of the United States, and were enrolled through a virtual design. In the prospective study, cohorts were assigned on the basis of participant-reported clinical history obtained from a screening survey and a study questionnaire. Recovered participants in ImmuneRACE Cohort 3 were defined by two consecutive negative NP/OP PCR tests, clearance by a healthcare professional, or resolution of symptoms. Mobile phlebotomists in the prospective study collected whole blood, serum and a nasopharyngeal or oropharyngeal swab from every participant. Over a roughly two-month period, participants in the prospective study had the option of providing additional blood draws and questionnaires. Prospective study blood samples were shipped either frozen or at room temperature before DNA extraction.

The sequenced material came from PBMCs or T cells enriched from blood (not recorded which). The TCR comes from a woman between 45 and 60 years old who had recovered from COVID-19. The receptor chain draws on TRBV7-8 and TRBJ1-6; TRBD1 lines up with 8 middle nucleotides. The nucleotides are TGTGCCAGCAGCTTAGACAGGGGGAATTCACCCCTCCACTTT. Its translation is CASSLDRGNSPLHF.